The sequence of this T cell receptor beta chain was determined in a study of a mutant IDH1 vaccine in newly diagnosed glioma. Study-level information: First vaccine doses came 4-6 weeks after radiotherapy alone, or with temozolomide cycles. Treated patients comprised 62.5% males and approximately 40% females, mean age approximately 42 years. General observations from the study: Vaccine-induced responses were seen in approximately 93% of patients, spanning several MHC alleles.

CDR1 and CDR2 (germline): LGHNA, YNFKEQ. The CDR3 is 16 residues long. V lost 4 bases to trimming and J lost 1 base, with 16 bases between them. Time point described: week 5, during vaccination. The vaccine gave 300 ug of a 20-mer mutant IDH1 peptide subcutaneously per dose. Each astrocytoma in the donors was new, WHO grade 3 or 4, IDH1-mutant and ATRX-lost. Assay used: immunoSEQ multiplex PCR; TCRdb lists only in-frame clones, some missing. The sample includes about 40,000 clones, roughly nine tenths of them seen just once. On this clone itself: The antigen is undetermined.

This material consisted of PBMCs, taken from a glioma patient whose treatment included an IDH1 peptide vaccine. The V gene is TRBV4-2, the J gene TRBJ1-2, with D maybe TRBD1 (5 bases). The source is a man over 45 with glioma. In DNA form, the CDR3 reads TGTGCCAGCAGCCCTACGGACGAGGGACTTAACTATGGCTACACCTTC. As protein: CASSPTDEGLNYGYTF.